The next 30 T cell receptor beta chains were all read from a single sample in a study of persistence of HIV-infected CD4 T cells. Sequencing used immunoSEQ version 4 in survey mode. Only in-frame clones appear in the TCRdb table, and some are missing; sequencing was by immunoSEQ multiplex PCR. Counted here are about 40,000 clones, 75% to 85% occurring once; the ten biggest clones make up 14%. No antigens are known for them. Cells were stimulated with overlapping HIV-1 Gag 15-mer peptides. Memory cells lacking CD40L and CD69 with high CD45RO were sorted. The source material was CD4+ T cells sorted from PBMCs after roughly 18-hour stimulation, sampled from a patient who received antiretroviral therapy. All receptors derive from an adult man with HIV who was CMV-seropositive.

J is TRBJ2-5 and V is TRBV14; D gene uncertain. CDR3 length: 11 residues. Trimming stripped 3 bases from V and 5 bases from J, with 4 bases between. Germline V gives CDR1 SGHDN, CDR2 FVKESK. The CDR3 region has the DNA TGTGCCAGCAGCCATGCCGAGACCCAGTACTTC. It specifies CASSHAETQYF.

The chain is built from TRBV3-1 (or the pseudogene TRBV3-2) and TRBJ2-7; 9 bases fit TRBD2. The CDR3 loop spans 16 amino acids. Germline CDR1 is LGHDT and CDR2 is YNNKEL (reference sequence). With V trimmed by 5 bases and J by 7 bases, 15 bases remained unmatched. The CDR3 DNA reads as TGTGCCAGCAGCACTCTTCGAGGCGGGAGGGCCAATGAGCAGTACTTC. It translates to CASSTLRGGRANEQYF.

The rearrangement joins TRBV18 to TRBJ2-7, with D uncertain. V gave up 2 bases and J gave up 6 bases, with 8 bases separating them. CDR3 length: 12 residues. Germline V gives CDR1 KGHSH, CDR2 LQKENI. The CDR3 region is CASSPAVSEQYF. The DNA of the CDR3 is TGTGCCAGCTCACCAGCAGTTTCCGAGCAGTACTTC.

The chain links TRBV18 to TRBJ2-2; D is uncertain. The length of the CDR3 is 12 residues. Trimming stripped 6 bases from V and 4 bases from J, with 6 bases between. The germline gives CDR1 KGHSH, CDR2 LQKENI. This CDR3 reads CASSAGTGELFF. In nucleotides, the CDR3 is TGTGCCAGCTCCGCCGGCACCGGGGAGCTGTTTTTT.

This chain links TRBV4-1 with TRBJ1-5; D is unresolved. The V gene lost 1 base and the J gene lost 0 bases, with 7 bases spanning the gap. Germline V lookup: CDR1 MGHRA, CDR2 YSYEKL. The CDR3 runs to 15 residues. The CDR3 DNA reads as TGCGCCAGCAGCCAAGCGGCCTCTAGCAATCAGCCCCAGCATTTT. It specifies CASSQAASSNQPQHF.

This clone was counted a single time. The chain carries TRBV5-1 and TRBJ2-7; D is ambiguous. Germline V gene lookup returns CDR1 SGHRS and CDR2 YFSETQ. There are 13 residues in the CDR3. V lost 4 bases, J lost 0 bases, and 8 bases lay in between. The CDR3 DNA follows: TGCGCCAGCAGCCGGACCAGCTCCTACGAGCAGTACTTC. Its protein product is CASSRTSSYEQYF.

The rearrangement links TRBV30 to TRBJ1-6; D is uncertain. The germline V and J ends were trimmed by 0 bases and 0 bases, with 3 bases remaining between them. The length of the CDR3 is 14 residues. Germline V gene data show CDR1 as GTSNPN and CDR2 as SVGIG (reference sequence). The CDR3 sequence is CAWSVSSYNSPLHF. The DNA of the CDR3 is TGTGCCTGGAGTGTTAGCTCCTATAATTCACCCCTCCACTTT.

V and J are TRBV30 and TRBJ2-3, with D uncertain. Trimming left V 1 base short and J 1 base short, with 12 bases between. Germline assignment: CDR1 GTSNPN and CDR2 SVGIG (reference sequence). There are 15 residues in the CDR3. The CDR3 nucleotides read TGTGCCTGGAGTGAGGGCCGCATGGGCACAGATACGCAGTATTTT. Translating gives CAWSEGRMGTDTQYF.

This chain connects TRBV7-2 to TRBJ1-6; a possible D gene is TRBD1 (5 bases). CDR3 length: 14 amino acids. Germline-derived CDR1 and CDR2 are SGHTA and FQGNSA. The V end was cut by 1 base, the J end by 9 bases, with 10 bases between. CDR3 nucleotides: TGTGCCAGCAGCTTAGAGGGACTCAGTTCACCCCTCCACTTT. Its translation: CASSLEGLSSPLHF.

This chain links TRBV15 with TRBJ2-7, with D maybe TRBD2 (5 bases). The CDR3 runs to 14 residues. Trimming took off 0 bases at V and 2 bases at J, with 8 bases between the two ends. Looked up from germline, CDR1 is LNHNV and CDR2 is YYDKDF (reference sequence). This chain's CDR3 is CATSRDETTYEQYF. As DNA, the CDR3 is TGTGCCACCAGCAGAGATGAGACTACCTACGAGCAGTACTTC.

The chain carries TRBV19 and TRBJ1-2, with no clear D. CDR3 size: 13 residues. CDR1 is LNHDA and CDR2 is SQIVND in the germline V gene (reference sequence). Deletions cut 10 bases from V and 3 bases from J, with 15 bases between. This CDR3 reads CATSKSRDYGYTF. The CDR3 region has the DNA TGTGCCACCTCGAAGTCCCGGGACTATGGCTACACCTTC.

V and J are TRBV5-1 and TRBJ2-7; 8 bases line up with TRBD1. The V segment lost 1 base and the J segment 3 bases; nucleotides outside the gene matches: 6. This CDR3 is 15 amino acids long. The germline CDR1 and CDR2 sequences are SGHRS and YFSETQ. CDR3 region: CASSLSGQASYEQYF. CDR3 DNA: TGCGCCAGCAGCTTGTCGGGACAGGCTAGCTACGAGCAGTACTTC.

This clone was observed a few times. This rearrangement joins TRBV5-8 to TRBJ1-1, with D tentatively TRBD1 (5 bases). This CDR3 has 14 amino acids. In germline, CDR1 is SGHTS, CDR2 YDEGEE. Trimming left V 2 bases short and J 4 bases short, with 12 bases between. The CDR3 nucleotides read TGTGCCAGCAGCTTAATTTCTGGGGGCACTGAAGCTTTCTTT. Encoded protein: CASSLISGGTEAFF.

The chain has TRBV6-6 and TRBJ1-2; the D is unclear. Per germline, CDR1 MNHNY and CDR2 SVGAGI (reference sequence). The CDR3 length is 14 residues. V was cut by 3 bases and J by 2 bases, with 10 bases left in between. The CDR3 region is CASSYGDGNYGYTF. The CDR3 region has the DNA TGTGCCAGCAGTTATGGGGATGGGAACTATGGCTACACCTTC.

The rearrangement uses TRBV5-5 and TRBJ2-5, with 15 bases that match TRBD2. The length of the CDR3 is 17 residues. Looked up from germline, CDR1 is SGHKS and CDR2 is YYEKEE (reference sequence). The trim removed 4 bases at V and 5 bases at J, leaving 9 bases unmatched. The CDR3, as DNA: TGTGCCAGCAGCCTAGGACTAGCGGGGGGGCCCTGGGAGACCCAGTACTTC. Translation: CASSLGLAGGPWETQYF.

Remarks on this clone: Other DNA sequences in the sample encode the same CDR3. This chain joins TRBV6-5 and TRBJ1-5; 8 positions match TRBD1. Germline V gene lookup returns CDR1 MNHEY and CDR2 SVGAGI. J was trimmed by 9 bases and V by 6 bases; bases with no gene match: 10. The CDR3 spans 14 residues. In DNA form, the CDR3 reads TGTGCCAGCAGGGACAGGGACAGCTTAGGGCCCCAGCATTTT. Protein sequence: CASRDRDSLGPQHF.

The chain couples TRBV12-3 or TRBV12-4 to TRBJ2-3; 8 nucleotides match TRBD1. V dropped 10 bases and J dropped 9; count of bases not matched to a gene: 9. This CDR3 region has 12 residues. CDR3 DNA: TGTGCCACCATCAGGACAGGGAGGACGCAGTATTTT. Its protein is CATIRTGRTQYF.

This clone was seen a single time. V and J are TRBV29-1 and TRBJ1-2; tentatively, D is TRBD1 (6 bases). With 8 bases removed from V and 9 bases from J, the gap between germline ends came to 19 bases. Germline assignment: CDR1 SQVTM and CDR2 ANQGSEA. There are 12 residues in the CDR3. The CDR3 loop is CSSTWDTERYTF. The CDR3 DNA reads TGCAGCTCTACTTGGGACACCGAACGCTACACCTTC.

V usage is TRBV29-1 and J usage is TRBJ1-4; 7 bases are shared with TRBD1. The J segment lost 0 bases and the V segment lost 5 bases, leaving 0 bases of the junction unmatched. The CDR3 length is 13 residues. The germline gives CDR1 SQVTM, CDR2 ANQGSEA. CDR3 in amino acids: CSVTGATNEKLFF. The CDR3 DNA reads TGCAGCGTTACAGGGGCAACTAATGAAAAACTGTTTTTT.

This clone was counted between two and nine times. This chain links TRBV4-1 with TRBJ1-2; 7 bases align to TRBD1. The V gene's germline CDR1 is MGHRA and CDR2 YSYEKL. The CDR3 loop spans 15 amino acids. J was trimmed by 4 bases and V by 0 bases; bases with no gene match: 5. The DNA of the CDR3 is TGCGCCAGCAGCCAAGACAGGGGGAATCTCTATGGCTACACCTTC. It codes for CASSQDRGNLYGYTF.

This rearrangement joins TRBV2 to TRBJ1-1, with TRBD1 as a possible D gene (5 bases). Germline-derived CDR1 and CDR2 are SNHLY and FYNNEI. Trimming left V 6 bases short and J 0 bases short, with 11 bases between. This CDR3 has 14 residues. The CDR3 DNA is TGTGCCAGCAGCCCGGACACTATGAACACTGAAGCTTTCTTT. This gives the protein CASSPDTMNTEAFF.

This clone was detected only once. The chain employs TRBV7-9 and TRBJ1-1; 7 bases align to TRBD1. V was clipped by 5 bases and J by 1 base; unmatched bases: 4. This CDR3 spans 14 amino acids. From germline, CDR1 is SEHNR and CDR2 FQNEAQ (reference sequence). The CDR3, as DNA: TGTGCCAGCAGCCCGCGGACAGGGAACACTGAAGCTTTCTTT. Protein sequence: CASSPRTGNTEAFF.

V and J are TRBV7-2 and TRBJ2-3; D possibly corresponds to TRBD1 (5 bases). CDR1 and CDR2 from the germline V gene are SGHTA and FQGNSA. The CDR3 has 14 amino acids. V was pared by 8 bases and J by 1 base, with 13 bases between. The CDR3 bases are TGTGCCAGCGCTGGCAGGGCCGGCACAGATACGCAGTATTTT. Encoded protein: CASAGRAGTDTQYF. Based on the CDR3 plus reference TRBV7-2 and TRBJ2-3, the full variable domain is GAGVSQSPSNKVTEKGKDVELRCDPISGHTALYWYRQSLGQGLEFLIYFQGNSAPDKSGLPSDRFSAERTGGSVSTLTIQRTQQEDSAVYLCASAGRAGTDTQYFGPGTRLTVL.

This chain uses TRBV7-2 with TRBJ1-2; no definite D call. Trimming stripped 1 base from V and 3 bases from J, with 9 bases between. CDR1 is SGHTA, CDR2 FQGNSA, per germline. This CDR3 region has 14 residues. DNA for the CDR3: TGTGCCAGCAGCTTAGACTCGGAGGACTATGGCTACACCTTC. Its protein is CASSLDSEDYGYTF.

The rearrangement links TRBV6-6 to TRBJ1-1, with 7 bases aligning to TRBD1. This CDR3 is 15 amino acids long. In germline, CDR1 is MNHNY, CDR2 SVGAGI (reference sequence). The J segment lost 0 bases and the V segment lost 6 bases, leaving 7 bases of the junction unmatched. CDR3 sequence reads: CASRPLGQMNTEAFF. As DNA, the CDR3 is TGTGCCAGCAGACCGTTGGGACAGATGAACACTGAAGCTTTCTTT.

This clone was observed a single time. The rearrangement joins TRBV4-3 to TRBJ1-4; no reliable D call. With 2 bases removed from V and 3 bases from J, the gap between germline ends came to 7 bases. The CDR3 spans 14 residues. Per germline, CDR1 LGHNA and CDR2 YSLEER. DNA for the CDR3: TGCGCCAGCAGCCAACAAACAGCTAATGAAAAACTGTTTTTT. Translating it yields CASSQQTANEKLFF.

V is TRBV5-1 and J is TRBJ1-5; 7 bases are a match to TRBD1. Germline V gene sequence: CDR1 SGHRS, CDR2 YFSETQ. The J segment lost 1 base and the V segment lost 4 bases, leaving 2 bases of the junction unmatched. The CDR3 runs to 14 residues. Here the CDR3 DNA reads TGCGCCAGCAGCCCGGACAGGAGCAATCAGCCCCAGCATTTT. Translated: CASSPDRSNQPQHF.

The V gene is TRBV6-5, the J gene TRBJ1-2; D is perhaps TRBD1 (5 bases). Germline lookup yields CDR1 MNHEY and CDR2 SVGAGI. The CDR3 covers 15 residues. Trimming took off 8 bases at V and 4 bases at J, with 20 bases between the two ends. The CDR3 coding sequence is TGTGCCAGCCGTCCCCCTCAGGGTTCTAGCTATGGCTACACCTTC. It yields the protein CASRPPQGSSYGYTF.

The gene calls are TRBV7-8 and TRBJ2-7; D gene unclear. Deletions cut 5 bases from V and 2 bases from J, with 4 bases between. The CDR3 consists of 11 residues. In germline, CDR1 is SGHVS, CDR2 FQNEAQ. The CDR3 nucleotides read TGTGCCAGCAGCCGCGCCTACGAGCAGTACTTC. Amino acids: CASSRAYEQYF.

This clone was seen just once. The chain joins TRBV5-1 to TRBJ2-7; 11 bases align to TRBD1. CDR3 size: 17 residues. J lost 0 bases, V lost 0 bases, and 5 bases had no gene match. Per germline, CDR1 SGHRS and CDR2 YFSETQ. The CDR3 bases are TGCGCCAGCAGCTTGGAGGGACAGGGGGTGATCTCCTACGAGCAGTACTTC. Translating gives CASSLEGQGVISYEQYF.